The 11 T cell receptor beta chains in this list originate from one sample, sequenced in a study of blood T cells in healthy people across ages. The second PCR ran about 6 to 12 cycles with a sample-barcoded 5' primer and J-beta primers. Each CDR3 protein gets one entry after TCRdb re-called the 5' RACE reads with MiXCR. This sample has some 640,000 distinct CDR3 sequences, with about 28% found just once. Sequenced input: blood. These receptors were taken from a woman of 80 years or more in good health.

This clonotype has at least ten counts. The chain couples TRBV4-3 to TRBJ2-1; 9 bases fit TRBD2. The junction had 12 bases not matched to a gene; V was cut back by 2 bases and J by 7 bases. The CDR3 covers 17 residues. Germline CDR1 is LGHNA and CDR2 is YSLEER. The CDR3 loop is CASSQLPPGLAGNEQFF. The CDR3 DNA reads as TGCGCCAGCAGCCAACTCCCGCCGGGACTAGCTGGAAATGAGCAGTTCTTC.

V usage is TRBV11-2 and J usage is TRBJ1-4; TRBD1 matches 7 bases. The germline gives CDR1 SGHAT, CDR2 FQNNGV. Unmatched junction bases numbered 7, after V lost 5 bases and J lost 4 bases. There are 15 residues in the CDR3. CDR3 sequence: CASSPGTEFNEKLFF. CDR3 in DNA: TGTGCCAGCAGCCCAGGGACAGAGTTTAATGAAAAACTGTTTTTT.

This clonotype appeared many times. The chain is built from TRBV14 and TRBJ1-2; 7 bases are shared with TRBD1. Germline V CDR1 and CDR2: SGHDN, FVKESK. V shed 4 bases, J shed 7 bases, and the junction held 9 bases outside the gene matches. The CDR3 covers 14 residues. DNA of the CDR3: TGTGCCAGCAGCCTAGAGGGGGCGCTTTCTGGCTACACCTTC. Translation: CASSLEGALSGYTF.

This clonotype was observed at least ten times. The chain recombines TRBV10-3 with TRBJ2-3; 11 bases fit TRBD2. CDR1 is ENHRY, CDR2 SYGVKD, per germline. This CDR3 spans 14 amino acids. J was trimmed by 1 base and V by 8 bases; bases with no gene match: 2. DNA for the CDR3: TGTGCCATCGCGACTAGCGGGGGCACAGATACGCAGTATTTT. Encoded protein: CAIATSGGTDTQYF.

In DNA, the CDR3 is TGTGCCAGCAGCCCGGGATCCACGTTTGGTTCACCCCTCCACTTT. Its translation is CASSPGSTFGSPLHF. This rearrangement joins TRBV6-5 to TRBJ1-6; D call uncertain. The CDR3 has 15 amino acids. V was trimmed by 6 bases and J by 9 bases, leaving 18 bases between them. Germline values: CDR1 MNHEY, CDR2 SVGAGI.

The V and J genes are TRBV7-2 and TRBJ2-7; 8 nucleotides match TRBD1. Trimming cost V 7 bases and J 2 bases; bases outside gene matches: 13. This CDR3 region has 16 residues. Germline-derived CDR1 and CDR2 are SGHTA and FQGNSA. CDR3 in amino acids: CASNSGGSTSTYEQYF. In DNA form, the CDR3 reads TGTGCCAGCAATTCAGGGGGCTCTACAAGCACCTACGAGCAGTACTTC.

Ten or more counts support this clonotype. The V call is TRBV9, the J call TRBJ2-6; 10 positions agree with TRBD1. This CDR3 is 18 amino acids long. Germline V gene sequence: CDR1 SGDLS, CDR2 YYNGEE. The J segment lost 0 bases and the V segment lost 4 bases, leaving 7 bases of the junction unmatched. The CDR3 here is CASSPRDRGRSGANVLTF. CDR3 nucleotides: TGTGCCAGCAGCCCCAGGGACAGGGGCCGCTCTGGGGCCAACGTCCTGACTTTC.

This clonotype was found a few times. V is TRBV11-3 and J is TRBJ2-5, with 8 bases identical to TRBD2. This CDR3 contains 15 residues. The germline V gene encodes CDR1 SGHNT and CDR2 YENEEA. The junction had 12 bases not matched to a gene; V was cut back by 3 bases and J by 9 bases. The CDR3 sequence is CASSLGTRNPKAQYF. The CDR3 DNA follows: TGTGCCAGCAGCTTGGGGACTAGGAACCCAAAGGCCCAGTACTTC.

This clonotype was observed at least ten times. The DNA for the CDR3 is TGCGCCAGCAGCCAAGAAGCCGGGGGCAAAGAGCAGTACTTC. Translated, it gives CASSQEAGGKEQYF. The chain recombines TRBV4-3 with TRBJ2-7; tentatively, D is TRBD1 or TRBD2 (6 bases each). V lost 0 bases and J 7 bases, leaving 13 bases between the germline ends. Germline CDR1 LGHNA, CDR2 YSLEER. There are 14 residues in the CDR3.

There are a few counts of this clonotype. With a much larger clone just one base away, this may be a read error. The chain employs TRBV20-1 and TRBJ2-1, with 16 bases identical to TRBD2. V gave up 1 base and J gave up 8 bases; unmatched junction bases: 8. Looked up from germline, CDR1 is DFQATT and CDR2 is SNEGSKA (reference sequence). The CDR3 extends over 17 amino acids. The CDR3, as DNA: TGCAGTGCTAGAGTGGGGACTAGCGGGGGGGCCTGCTATGAGCAGTTCTTC. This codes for CSARVGTSGGACYEQFF.

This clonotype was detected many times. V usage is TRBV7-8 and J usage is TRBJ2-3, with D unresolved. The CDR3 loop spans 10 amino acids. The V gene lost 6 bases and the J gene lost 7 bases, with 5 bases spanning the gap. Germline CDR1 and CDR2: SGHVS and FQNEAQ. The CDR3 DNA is TGTGCCAGCAGTCAACATACGCAGTATTTT. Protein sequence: CASSQHTQYF.